This T cell receptor (beta chain) was identified in a study of a mutant IDH1 vaccine in newly diagnosed glioma. This clone turned up a few times. Its target is unknown. The study's findings and limits: Top peripheral T cell clonotype shifts appeared unrelated to pseudoprogression.

As to time point: week 47, end of study. The content of each vaccine dose was 300 ug of mutant IDH1 20-mer peptide, and topical imiquimod accompanied it. The germline V gene encodes CDR1 ENHRY and CDR2 SYGVKD. V dropped 0 bases and J dropped 3; count of bases not matched to a gene: 2. The CDR3 runs to 14 residues. TCRdb's copy holds only in-frame clones and misses some; the assay was immunoSEQ multiplex PCR. The sample lists 20,000 to 30,000 clones, over 80% occurring once. The input for sequencing was PBMCs, taken from a glioma patient whose treatment included an IDH1 peptide vaccine. V usage is TRBV10-3 and J usage is TRBJ2-7; 7 nucleotides line up with TRBD1. The TCR originated in a man between 35 and 55 years old with glioma. Some clones in this sample may be carry-over from other donors' samples. The chain's CDR3 is CAISESGTDYEQYF. The CDR3 nucleotides are TGTGCCATCAGTGAGTCTGGGACAGACTACGAGCAGTACTTC.